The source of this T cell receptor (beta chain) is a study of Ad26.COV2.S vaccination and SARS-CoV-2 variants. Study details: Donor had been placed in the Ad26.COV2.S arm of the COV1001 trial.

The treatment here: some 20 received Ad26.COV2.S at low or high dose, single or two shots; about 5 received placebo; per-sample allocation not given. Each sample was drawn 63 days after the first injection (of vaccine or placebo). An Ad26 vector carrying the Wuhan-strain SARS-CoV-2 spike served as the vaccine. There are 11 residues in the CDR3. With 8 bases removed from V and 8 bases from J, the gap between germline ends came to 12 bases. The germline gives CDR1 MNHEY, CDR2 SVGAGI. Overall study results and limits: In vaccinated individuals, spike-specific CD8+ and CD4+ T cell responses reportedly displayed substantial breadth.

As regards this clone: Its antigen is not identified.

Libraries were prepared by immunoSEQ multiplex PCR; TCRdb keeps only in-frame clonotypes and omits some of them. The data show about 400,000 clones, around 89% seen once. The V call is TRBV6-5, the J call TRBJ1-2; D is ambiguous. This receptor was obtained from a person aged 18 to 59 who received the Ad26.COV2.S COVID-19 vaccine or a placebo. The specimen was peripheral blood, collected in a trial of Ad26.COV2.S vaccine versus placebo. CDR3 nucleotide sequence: TGTGCCAGCGGAGACCGGGTGGGCTACACCTTC. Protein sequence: CASGDRVGYTF.